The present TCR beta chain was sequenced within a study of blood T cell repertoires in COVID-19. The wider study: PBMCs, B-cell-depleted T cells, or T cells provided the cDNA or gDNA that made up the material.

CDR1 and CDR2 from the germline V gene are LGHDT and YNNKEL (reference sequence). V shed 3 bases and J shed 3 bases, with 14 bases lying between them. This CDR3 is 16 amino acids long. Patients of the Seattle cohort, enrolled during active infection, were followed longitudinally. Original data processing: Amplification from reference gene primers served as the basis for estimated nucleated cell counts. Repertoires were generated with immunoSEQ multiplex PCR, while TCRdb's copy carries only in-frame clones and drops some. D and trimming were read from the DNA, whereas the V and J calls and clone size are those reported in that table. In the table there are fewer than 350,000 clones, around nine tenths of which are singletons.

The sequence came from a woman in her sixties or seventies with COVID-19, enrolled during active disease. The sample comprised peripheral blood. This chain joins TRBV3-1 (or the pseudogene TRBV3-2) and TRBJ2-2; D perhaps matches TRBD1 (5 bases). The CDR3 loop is CASSHGHKGDTGELFF. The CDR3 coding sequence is TGTGCCAGCAGCCACGGACACAAAGGGGACACCGGGGAGCTGTTTTTT.